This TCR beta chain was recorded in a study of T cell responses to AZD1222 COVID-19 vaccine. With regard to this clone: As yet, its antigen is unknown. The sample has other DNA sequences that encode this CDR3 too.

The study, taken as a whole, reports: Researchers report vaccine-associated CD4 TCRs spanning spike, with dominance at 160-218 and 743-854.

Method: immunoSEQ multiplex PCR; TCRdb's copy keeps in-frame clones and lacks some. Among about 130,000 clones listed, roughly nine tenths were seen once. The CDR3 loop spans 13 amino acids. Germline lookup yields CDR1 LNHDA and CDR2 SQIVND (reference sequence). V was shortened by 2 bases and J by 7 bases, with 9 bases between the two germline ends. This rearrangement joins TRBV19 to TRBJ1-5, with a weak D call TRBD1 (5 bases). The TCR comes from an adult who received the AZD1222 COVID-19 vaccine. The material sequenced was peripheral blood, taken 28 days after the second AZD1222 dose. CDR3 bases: TGTGCCAGTAGTATACAGGGAGGACAGCCCCAGCATTTT. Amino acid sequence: CASSIQGGQPQHF.